The sequence of this TCR beta chain was determined in a study of blood T cell repertoires in COVID-19 (dated by TCRdb to the early 2020s). The study in broad terms: Samples from collaborators originated in the United States, Italy and Spain and spanned both the acute and convalescent phases of COVID-19. The material from the prospective study consisted of cDNA or gDNA derived from T cells, B-cell-depleted T cells, or PBMCs. Subjects who had been exposed to COVID-19, were actively infected with it, or had recovered from it provided the deeply sampled blood TCRbeta repertoires that made up the dataset. Nearly every sample came with metadata listing a de-identified subject ID, COVID-19 status, age in years and sex. The repertoires were released in a freely available public database meant as a resource for research on the immune response to SARS-CoV-2. HLA class I and class II types, where available, came from metadata supplied by the sample provider rather than from assay-based typing. Samples were obtained from the ongoing ImmuneRACE study (first 160 participants) and from some 1,300 subjects provided by 6 global collaborators.

The full study reports these points: The amount of clinical and demographic metadata varied by source and participant and was provided uncurated.

Comment on this clone: No antigen is known for it. The record has no base qualities; no much larger clone is one base away.

The immunoSEQ Assay, a bias-controlled multiplex PCR, was used to amplify TCRbeta CDR3 regions from genomic DNA. As for the original processing: Within the assay, amplification of reference gene primers was used to estimate how many nucleated cells each sample contained. To quantify the absolute abundance of each unique TCRbeta CDR3 rearrangement, sequence reads were collapsed and filtered. For each sample, productive Simpson clonality was calculated as the square root of Simpson's diversity index across productive rearrangements. TCRdb retrieved this table from immuneACCESS and kept in-frame rearrangements only. Not all clones are present; in checked studies, unresolved V genes account for under half, and no reason is known for the remainder. The V and J calls and clone size come from that table; D and trimming were worked out from the DNA. The sample table contains fewer than 200,000 clones; only one count was recorded for approximately 85% of them. The top ten clones comprise about 1.2% of the sample.

A second Seattle source provided samples from volunteer blood donors who had recovered from COVID-19. Each collaborating institution followed its own protocols to collect whole blood in K2EDTA tubes. Collaborator samples were shipped for TCRbeta analysis as frozen whole blood, isolated PBMCs, or DNA extracted from either sample type. This receptor was identified in a man between 60 and 70 years old who had recovered from COVID-19. The material sequenced was peripheral blood.

CDR3 reads: CASSFQGAPDNEQFF. The bases are TGTGCCAGCAGTTTCCAGGGGGCGCCTGACAATGAGCAGTTCTTC. Rearrangement joined TRBV27 to TRBJ2-1; TRBD1 agrees with 8 junctional bases. V and J are trimmed by 3 bases and 5 bases, and the gene matches miss 6 bases of the junction. CDR1 MNHEY and CDR2 SMNVEV were looked up in the germline V gene (reference sequence). From the cysteine up to the phenylalanine, the CDR3 has a length of 15 residues. Only the CDR3 part of the read is kept: 45 bases, read in frame from the first base.